This is a list of T cell receptor beta chains from one sample in a study of technical replicates of blood from several donors. The table came from immunoSEQ multiplex PCR; TCRdb's copy has only in-frame clones and leaves some out. The sample holds 70,000 to 95,000 clones, 94% seen once. Sequenced: T cells isolated from PBMCs. The receptor source for this set is a human donor in good health. CDR3s include the opening cysteine and the closing phenylalanine or tryptophan. The D gene is left open where the match is weak. Where a row states a size, it is once, few, many or the class of an expanded clone; other rows omit it.

TRBV5-1	TRBD1	TRBJ1-1	few	CASSFDRGGNTEAFF	TGCGCCAGCAGCTTCGACAGGGGAGGGAACACTGAAGCTTTCTTT
TRBV7-8	NA	TRBJ2-1	NA	CASSLGDYNEQFF	TGTGCCAGCAGTTTAGGAGATTACAATGAGCAGTTCTTC
TRBV5-8	NA	TRBJ1-3	once	CASSTSARAGNTIYF	TGTGCCAGCAGCACATCAGCCAGGGCTGGAAACACCATATATTTT
TRBV2	NA	TRBJ2-7	NA	CASSSSYEQYF	TGTGCCAGCTCCAGCTCCTACGAGCAGTACTTC
TRBV29-1	TRBD2	TRBJ2-7	NA	CSVAGLAGRGGTYEQYF	TGCAGCGTTGCGGGACTAGCGGGAAGGGGTGGGACCTACGAGCAGTACTTC
TRBV18	TRBD1	TRBJ1-1	NA	CASSPQDRGMGNTEAFF	TGTGCCAGCTCACCCCAGGACAGGGGCATGGGAAACACTGAAGCTTTCTTT
TRBV5-6	NA	TRBJ2-3	NA	CASSLNRGHTDTQYF	TGTGCCAGCAGCTTGAATCGGGGTCACACAGATACGCAGTATTTT
TRBV29-1	NA	TRBJ1-3	NA	CSVDAPSSGNTIYF	TGCAGCGTTGATGCCCCGAGCTCTGGAAACACCATATATTTT
TRBV5-4	TRBD1	TRBJ2-7	NA	CASSAASPGQGAWYEQYF	TGTGCCAGCAGCGCCGCCTCCCCGGGACAGGGGGCTTGGTACGAGCAGTACTTC
TRBV7-8	TRBD2	TRBJ2-7	NA	CASSWLTGLAGEQYF	TGTGCCAGCAGCTGGCTGACGGGACTAGCGGGCGAGCAGTACTTC
TRBV6-8	NA	TRBJ2-3	NA	CASSYYRLGGTDTQYF	TGTGCCAGCAGTTACTACCGACTAGGGGGCACAGATACGCAGTATTTT
TRBV12-5	TRBD1	TRBJ2-2	NA	CASGLVRTGGRDYPGELFF	TGTGCTAGTGGTTTGGTTCGGACAGGGGGCCGGGATTACCCCGGGGAGCTGTTTTTT
TRBV5-8	NA	TRBJ1-1	NA	CASSSGGFGKAFF	TGTGCCAGCAGCTCCGGAGGGTTTGGGAAAGCTTTCTTT
TRBV28	NA	TRBJ2-7	NA	CASSPTDRLNYEQYF	TGTGCCAGCAGCCCTACAGACAGGCTCAACTACGAGCAGTACTTC
TRBV7-9	NA	TRBJ1-1	once	CASSLRGMNTEAFF	TGTGCCAGCAGCCTTAGGGGGATGAACACTGAAGCTTTCTTT
TRBV28	TRBD1	TRBJ2-6	NA	CASRDDRDEANVLTF	TGTGCCAGCAGAGACGACAGGGATGAGGCCAACGTCCTGACTTTC
TRBV28	NA	TRBJ1-5	NA	CASSFQENQPQHF	TGTGCCAGCAGTTTCCAGGAAAATCAGCCCCAGCATTTT
TRBV19	TRBD1	TRBJ1-4	NA	CASSPEYRGANEKLFF	TGTGCCAGTAGCCCAGAGTACAGGGGGGCTAATGAAAAACTGTTTTTT
TRBV19	TRBD1	TRBJ2-1	once	CASSTAGQGGNEQFF	TGTGCCAGTAGTACTGCCGGACAGGGGGGGAATGAGCAGTTCTTC
TRBV2	NA	TRBJ1-2	NA	CASKEANYGYTF	TGTGCCAGCAAGGAGGCTAACTATGGCTACACCTTC
TRBV28	NA	TRBJ1-1	NA	CASSEQLVTEAFF	TGTGCCAGCAGCGAACAGTTAGTCACTGAAGCTTTCTTT
TRBV7-9	NA	TRBJ1-6	NA	CASSFPPRGSNSPLHF	TGTGCCAGCAGCTTCCCTCCACGGGGGAGTAATTCACCCCTCCACTTT
TRBV2	TRBD1	TRBJ2-7	NA	CASTGTGNLYEQYF	TGTGCCAGCACCGGGACAGGGAACCTTTACGAGCAGTACTTC
TRBV7-9	TRBD1	TRBJ2-1	NA	CASSALQGNEQFF	TGTGCCAGCAGCGCCTTACAGGGGAATGAGCAGTTCTTC
TRBV5-1	TRBD1	TRBJ2-7	NA	CASSRDRPSYEQYF	TGCGCCAGCAGCCGGGACAGGCCTTCCTACGAGCAGTACTTC
TRBV9	NA	TRBJ2-3	NA	CASNRQTTSTDTQYF	TGTGCCAGCAATAGACAGACAACTAGCACAGATACGCAGTATTTT
TRBV5-1	TRBD2	TRBJ2-3	NA	CASSSPTAGERDTQYF	TGCGCCAGCAGCTCCCCCACAGCGGGAGAGAGAGATACGCAGTATTTT
TRBV18	TRBD1	TRBJ2-3	NA	CASSPAGNRGDTQYF	TGTGCCAGCTCACCAGCGGGCAACAGGGGGGATACGCAGTATTTT
TRBV5-1	TRBD1	TRBJ1-6	NA	CASSWGQGNSPLHF	TGCGCCAGCAGCTGGGGACAGGGGAATTCACCCCTCCACTTT
TRBV4-1	NA	TRBJ2-4	NA	CASRRLLLAENIQYF	TGCGCCAGCAGAAGACTGCTACTGGCCGAAAACATTCAGTACTTC
TRBV29-1	NA	TRBJ1-2	NA	CSVGAGAISNYGYTF	TGCAGCGTTGGTGCAGGGGCCATATCTAACTATGGCTACACCTTC
TRBV11-1	NA	TRBJ2-3	NA	CASSLEGGSDTQYF	TGTGCCAGCAGCTTAGAAGGGGGATCAGATACGCAGTATTTT
TRBV5-1	TRBD2	TRBJ2-1	NA	CASSRGLAEDNEQFF	TGCGCCAGCAGCCGCGGACTAGCGGAAGACAATGAGCAGTTCTTC
TRBV7-8	NA	TRBJ2-7	NA	CASSLVTGWQDYEQYF	TGTGCCAGCAGCTTAGTTACAGGGTGGCAGGACTACGAGCAGTACTTC
TRBV11-2	TRBD2	TRBJ2-3	NA	CASSYSGRAADTQYF	TGTGCCAGCAGTTATAGCGGGAGGGCCGCAGATACGCAGTATTTT
TRBV7-6	NA	TRBJ2-3	NA	CASSFNVAGDSTDTQYF	TGTGCCAGCAGCTTTAACGTCGCAGGGGACAGCACAGATACGCAGTATTTT
TRBV6-5	NA	TRBJ1-5	NA	CASSYTGNQPQHF	TGTGCCAGCAGTTACACAGGGAATCAGCCCCAGCATTTT